This T cell receptor beta chain stems from a study of spatial heterogeneity in lung cancer. Time point indicated: sample taken at primary tumor resection. Unsorted whole RNA from tumor, nontumor lung or frozen PBMC underwent sequencing. Just over 70 TRACERx patients with early, untreated non-small cell lung cancer donated samples. Using its own MiXCR run on the 5' RACE reads, TCRdb lists one record per CDR3 protein. The data hold some 10,000 distinct CDR3 sequences, with around 9.3% observed a single time. The CDR3 contains 15 residues. Germline CDR1 MGHDK, CDR2 SYGVNS. V shed 1 base and J 2 bases; nucleotides not matched to a gene: 2. This clonotype rates as medium-sized (0.01 to 0.1%).

The source material was PBMCs, sampled at surgery. The sequence came from a male donor with early-stage non-small cell lung cancer. The chain joins TRBV25-1 to TRBJ2-7; 10 bases are shared with TRBD1. DNA of the CDR3: TGTGCCAGCAGTGAATTTGGACAGGGGGCCTACGAGCAGTACTTC. This sequence encodes CASSEFGQGAYEQYF.